What follows are 8 T cell receptor beta chains derived from one specimen sequenced in a study of blood T cells in healthy people across ages (dated by TCRdb to the mid-2010s). The library was made by 5' RACE. Sequencing was performed on an Illumina HiSeq 2500. The second PCR ran for roughly 6 to 11 cycles and used a J-beta primer mix along with a sample-barcoded 5' primer. TCRdb applied fastp at Q25 and MiXCR to the public reads, then kept only in-frame beta chains. All rows with the same CDR3 protein become a single entry with the most common DNA and genes. The sample table lists approximately 810,000 distinct CDR3 sequences, roughly 34% of them with a count of one. The ten biggest clones cover 10% to 15% of the sample. Sequenced sample: blood. The receptors come from a man aged 18 to 30 in good health.

The genes are TRBV12-3 or TRBV12-4 and TRBJ2-7; D is ambiguous. CDR3 size: 13 residues. V was pared by 6 bases and J by 7 bases, with 16 bases between. In DNA form, the CDR3 reads TGTGCCAGCAGCCCACCCCCTGGCAATGAGCAGTACTTC. It encodes CASSPPPGNEQYF.

The chain recombines TRBV25-1 with TRBJ1-1; D is perhaps TRBD1 (6 bases). The V gene lost 8 bases and the J gene lost 0 bases, with 28 bases spanning the gap. The CDR3 runs 19 residues. Germline V lookup: CDR1 MGHDK, CDR2 SYGVNS. This CDR3 reads CASPQGLRVRARMNTEAFF. In DNA form, the CDR3 reads TGTGCCAGCCCGCAGGGGTTGAGGGTAAGGGCGCGGATGAACACTGAAGCTTTCTTT.

The chain joins TRBV6-5 to TRBJ1-1; D ambiguous. The CDR3 contains 14 residues. The V and J ends lost 3 bases and 4 bases respectively, with 12 bases between them. Per the germline V gene, CDR1 is MNHEY and CDR2 is SVGAGI. For the CDR3, the DNA is TGTGCCAGCAGTTATTCGTCACTGTTCACTGAAGCTTTCTTT. Residues: CASSYSSLFTEAFF.

V usage is TRBV19 and J usage is TRBJ2-3; the D gene is possibly TRBD2 (5 bases). Trimming removed 4 bases at V and 4 bases at J, with 12 bases between. Germline CDR1 and CDR2: LNHDA and SQIVND (reference sequence). The CDR3 loop spans 14 amino acids. The CDR3 DNA reads as TGTGCCAGTAGTACCATTACACTAGCAGATACGCAGTATTTT. This gives the protein CASSTITLADTQYF.

This clonotype was counted only a few times. The genes are TRBV12-3 or TRBV12-4 and TRBJ2-3, with TRBD2 matching over 8 bases. Germline trimming cut 5 bases from V and 5 bases from J; bases unmatched to any gene: 9. The CDR3 extends over 15 amino acids. The CDR3 nucleotides read TGTGCCAGCAGTGGACCCGGGACTAGGGGAGATACGCAGTATTTT. Protein product: CASSGPGTRGDTQYF.

The chain recombines TRBV28 with TRBJ1-2; 7 nucleotides agree with TRBD1. Germline V CDR1 and CDR2: MDHEN, SYDVKM. The J segment lost 5 bases and the V segment lost 6 bases, leaving 18 bases of the junction unmatched. The CDR3 has 17 amino acids. The CDR3 nucleotides are TGTGCCAGCAGACTTCCAACCGGGACAGAGAGGGGATATGGCTACACCTTC. Translated, it gives CASRLPTGTERGYGYTF.

This clonotype has a handful of counts. A much larger clone lies one base from this, so it may be a read error. J is TRBJ1-2 and V is TRBV7-2; D is undetermined. CDR1 is SGHTA and CDR2 is FQGNSA in the germline V gene. The length of the CDR3 is 13 residues. V lost 6 bases and J lost 6, with 14 bases in between. The CDR3 sequence is CASRRAQSDGYTF. In DNA form, the CDR3 reads TGTGCCAGCAGAAGGGCACAGTCCGATGGCTACACCTTC.

This rearrangement joins TRBV20-1 to TRBJ1-1; D gene uncertain. Looked up from germline, CDR1 is DFQATT and CDR2 is SNEGSKA (reference sequence). V lost 5 bases and J 8 bases, leaving 21 bases between the germline ends. The CDR3 has 14 amino acids. The CDR3 protein is CSALETGPRSEAFF. The CDR3 bases are TGCAGTGCTCTAGAAACCGGGCCCAGGTCGGAAGCTTTCTTT.